Each of the 20 T cell receptor beta chains below was sequenced from the same sample in a study of cytomegalovirus exposure and HLA in healthy donors. Clones were read by immunoSEQ multiplex PCR, and TCRdb kept only the in-frame ones, dropping some. The sample contains approximately 210,000 clones, more than 70% of which appear only once. Sequencing input: PBMCs. The receptors originated from a woman aged 18-29 years in good health and CMV-seronegative.

The chain carries TRBV6-5 and TRBJ2-3; TRBD2 matches at 12 bases. This CDR3 contains 14 residues. Trimming cost V 5 bases and J 9 bases; bases outside gene matches: 6. The germline V gene encodes CDR1 MNHEY and CDR2 SVGAGI. CDR3 residues: CASSHTSGRITQYF. CDR3 DNA: TGTGCCAGCAGTCATACTAGCGGGAGGATAACGCAGTATTTT.

The V gene is TRBV4-1, the J gene TRBJ1-5; no definite D call. The CDR3 has 14 residues. Germline V gene sequence: CDR1 MGHRA, CDR2 YSYEKL. V shed 3 bases and J shed 7 bases, with 13 bases lying between them. The CDR3 here is CASSQAGEGQPQHF. DNA of the CDR3: TGCGCCAGCAGCCAGGCCGGGGAGGGCCAGCCCCAGCATTTT.

J is TRBJ1-1 and V is TRBV30; maybe TRBD1 (6 bases). Trimming cost V 0 bases and J 0 bases, with 14 bases left between them. This CDR3 region has 16 residues. Germline V gene data show CDR1 as GTSNPN and CDR2 as SVGIG (reference sequence). The CDR3 reads CAWSVRKRTVNTEAFF. The DNA for the CDR3 is TGTGCCTGGAGTGTACGGAAACGGACAGTGAACACTGAAGCTTTCTTT.

The chain joins TRBV10-3 to TRBJ2-1; D gene unclear. V was clipped by 2 bases and J by 0 bases, with 8 bases between them. The CDR3 covers 15 residues. The V gene's germline CDR1 is ENHRY and CDR2 SYGVKD. The CDR3 DNA follows: TGTGCCATCAGTGAGCCCCGCAGCTCCTACAATGAGCAGTTCTTC. Translation: CAISEPRSSYNEQFF.

This chain connects TRBV7-9 to TRBJ2-7; D may be TRBD2 (6 bases). The CDR3 extends over 14 amino acids. The V gene lost 4 bases and the J gene lost 2 bases, with 12 bases spanning the gap. Germline CDR1 SEHNR, CDR2 FQNEAQ (reference sequence). CDR3 DNA: TGTGCCAGCAGCTCCCGGGACTCTCCCTACGAGCAGTACTTC. Protein sequence: CASSSRDSPYEQYF.

The gene calls are TRBV29-1 and TRBJ2-7; 8 positions match TRBD1. The germline V gene has CDR1 SQVTM and CDR2 ANQGSEA. The J segment lost 4 bases and the V segment lost 2 bases, leaving 4 bases of the junction unmatched. There are 13 residues in the CDR3. The CDR3 nucleotides are TGCAGCGTTGAAATCGGACAGGGATACGAGCAGTACTTC. Amino acids: CSVEIGQGYEQYF.

CDR3 DNA sequence: TGTGCCAGCAGCGCCGAGCTCTCCCCTCTGGATACGCAGTATTTT. This encodes CASSAELSPLDTQYF. The rearrangement links TRBV6-4 to TRBJ2-3; D remains unclear. The CDR3 loop spans 15 amino acids. The V end was cut by 6 bases, the J end by 6 bases, with 19 bases between. CDR1 is MRHNA, CDR2 SNTAGT, per germline.

V is TRBV7-7 and J is TRBJ1-4; D is uncertain. CDR1 and CDR2 (germline): SSHAT, FNYEAQ (reference sequence). The CDR3 is 13 amino acids. V lost 5 bases, J lost 7 bases, and 11 bases lay in between. The CDR3 loop is CASSPSAGEKLFF. The CDR3 DNA sequence: TGTGCCAGCAGCCCATCAGCGGGTGAAAAACTGTTTTTT.

This clone appeared once. The chain recombines TRBV5-6 with TRBJ1-6, with TRBD1 identical over 8 bases. The V gene's germline CDR1 is SGHDT and CDR2 YYEEEE. J gave up 5 bases and V 0 bases, and 4 bases lay outside the gene matches. This CDR3 contains 16 residues. CDR3 region: CASSLVTGGNNSPLHF. The DNA of the CDR3 is TGTGCCAGCAGCTTGGTAACAGGGGGTAATAATTCACCCCTCCACTTT.

This clone is a singleton in its sample. The chain uses TRBV10-1 and TRBJ2-2; 9 bases are shared with TRBD1. This CDR3 has 15 amino acids. Germline trimming cut 7 bases from V and 1 base from J; bases unmatched to any gene: 4. CDR1 is WNHNN, CDR2 SYGVQD, per germline (reference sequence). This chain's CDR3 is CASTRDRVNTGELFF. CDR3 bases: TGCGCCAGCACTAGGGACAGGGTGAACACCGGGGAGCTGTTTTTT.

This sequence joins TRBV6-1 and TRBJ1-5, with D possibly matching TRBD1 (5 bases). V lost 9 bases and J 6 bases, leaving 12 bases between the germline ends. The V gene's germline CDR1 is MNHNS and CDR2 SASEGT. The CDR3 is made up of 12 amino acids. The CDR3 coding sequence is TGTGCCAGTGAAGTGGGGGGTCAGCCCCAGCATTTT. The encoded protein is CASEVGGQPQHF.

The J gene is TRBJ1-2, the V gene TRBV14; 7 positions agree with TRBD1. This CDR3 spans 16 amino acids. Germline CDR1 and CDR2: SGHDN and FVKESK. V trimming: 1 base; J trimming: 1 base; junction bases outside the gene matches: 6. CDR3 amino acids: CASSQVRQGGNYGYTF. The CDR3 nucleotides are TGTGCCAGCAGCCAAGTACGGCAGGGGGGTAACTATGGCTACACCTTC.

V is TRBV4-2 and J is TRBJ1-4; weak D call: TRBD1 (5 bases). The V gene's germline CDR1 is LGHNA and CDR2 YNFKEQ. The CDR3 has 15 residues. The V and J ends lost 1 base and 7 bases respectively, with 13 bases between them. The CDR3 protein is CASSQASGRGEKLFF. The CDR3 DNA follows: TGTGCCAGCAGCCAAGCATCGGGTAGGGGTGAAAAACTGTTTTTT.

V gene TRBV5-1 combines with J gene TRBJ2-2; 8 positions match TRBD2. Germline values: CDR1 SGHRS, CDR2 YFSETQ. There are 18 residues in the CDR3. J was trimmed by 5 bases and V by 4 bases; bases with no gene match: 16. The CDR3 reads CASSPVGVRGAYTGELFF. The CDR3 DNA reads as TGCGCCAGCAGCCCCGTTGGAGTGCGGGGGGCTTATACCGGGGAGCTGTTTTTT.

The chain recombines TRBV5-1 with TRBJ2-7, with 10 nucleotides matching TRBD1. CDR1 and CDR2 from the germline V gene are SGHRS and YFSETQ. This CDR3 spans 19 amino acids. Unmatched junction bases numbered 20, after V lost 5 bases and J lost 3 bases. The CDR3 spells CASRSPGTGATTDGYEQYF. The CDR3 bases are TGCGCCAGCAGAAGTCCAGGGACAGGGGCTACGACGGACGGCTACGAGCAGTACTTC.

The chain carries TRBV10-3 and TRBJ2-7, with 7 bases that match TRBD2. Germline trimming cut 4 bases from V and 4 bases from J; bases unmatched to any gene: 1. The CDR3 covers 12 residues. Looked up from germline, CDR1 is ENHRY and CDR2 is SYGVKD. CDR3 loop: CAISGGGYEQYF. CDR3 nucleotide sequence: TGTGCCATCAGTGGCGGGGGTTACGAGCAGTACTTC.

The rearrangement links TRBV27 to TRBJ2-7, with D possibly TRBD2 on 5 matching bases. Germline V gene sequence: CDR1 MNHEY, CDR2 SMNVEV (reference sequence). The CDR3 covers 15 residues. Trimming pared 1 base from V and 2 bases from J, leaving 12 bases between. The CDR3 spells CASSLLSLSAYEQYF. The DNA of the CDR3 is TGTGCCAGCAGTTTATTAAGTCTTAGCGCCTACGAGCAGTACTTC.

This rearrangement joins TRBV11-3 to TRBJ2-7, with 7 nucleotides matching TRBD1. This CDR3 has 13 amino acids. In germline, CDR1 is SGHNT, CDR2 YENEEA. Losses at the gene ends were 2 bases for V and 6 bases for J; bases not matched to a gene: 4. The CDR3 protein is CASSLYRGGEQYF. In nucleotides, the CDR3 is TGTGCCAGCAGCTTATACAGGGGCGGCGAGCAGTACTTC.

The chain has TRBV5-4 and TRBJ1-3, with D uncertain. CDR1 SGHNT and CDR2 YYREEE come from the germline V gene (reference sequence). This CDR3 contains 13 residues. Trimming took off 5 bases at V and 4 bases at J, with 10 bases between the two ends. The CDR3 sequence is CASSPMRGNTIYF. Here the CDR3 DNA reads TGTGCCAGCAGTCCCATGCGGGGAAACACCATATATTTT.

The genes are TRBV5-1 and TRBJ1-5; no clear D. Germline values: CDR1 SGHRS, CDR2 YFSETQ. The CDR3 consists of 14 residues. Trimming removed 0 bases at V and 7 bases at J, with 11 bases between. As DNA, the CDR3 is TGCGCCAGCAGCTTGGGCGGCCCTTCGCAGCCCCAGCATTTT. This encodes CASSLGGPSQPQHF.